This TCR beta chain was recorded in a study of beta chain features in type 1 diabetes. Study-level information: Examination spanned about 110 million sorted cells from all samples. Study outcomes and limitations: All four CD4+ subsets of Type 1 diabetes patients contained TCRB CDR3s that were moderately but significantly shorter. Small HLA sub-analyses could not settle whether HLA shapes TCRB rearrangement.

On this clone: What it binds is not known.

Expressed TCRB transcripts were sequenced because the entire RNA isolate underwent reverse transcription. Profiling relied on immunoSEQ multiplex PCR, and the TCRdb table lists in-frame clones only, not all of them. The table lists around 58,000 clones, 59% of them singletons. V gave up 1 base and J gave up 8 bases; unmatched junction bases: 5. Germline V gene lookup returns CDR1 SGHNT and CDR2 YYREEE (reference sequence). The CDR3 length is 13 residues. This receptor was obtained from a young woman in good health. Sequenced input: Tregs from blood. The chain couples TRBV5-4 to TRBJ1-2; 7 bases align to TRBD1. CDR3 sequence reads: CASSLKGARGYTF. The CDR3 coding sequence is TGTGCCAGCAGCTTGAAGGGGGCGCGGGGCTACACCTTC.